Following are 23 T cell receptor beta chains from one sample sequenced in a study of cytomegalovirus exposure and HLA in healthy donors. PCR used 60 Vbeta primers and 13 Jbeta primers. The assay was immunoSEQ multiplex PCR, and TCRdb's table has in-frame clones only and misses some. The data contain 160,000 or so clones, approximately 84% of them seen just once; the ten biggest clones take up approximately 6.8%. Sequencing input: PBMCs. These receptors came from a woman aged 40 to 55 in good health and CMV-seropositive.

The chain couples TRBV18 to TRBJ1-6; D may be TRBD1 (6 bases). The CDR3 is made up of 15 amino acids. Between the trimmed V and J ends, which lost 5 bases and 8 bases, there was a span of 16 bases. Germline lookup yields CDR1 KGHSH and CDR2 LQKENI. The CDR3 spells CASSLSRDTDSPLHF. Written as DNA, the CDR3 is TGTGCCAGCTCATTATCCCGGGACACCGATTCACCCCTCCACTTT.

The CDR3 nucleotides read TGTGCCTGGAGTCCCGGGATCCAAGAGACCCAGTACTTC. Protein product: CAWSPGIQETQYF. The V call is TRBV30, the J call TRBJ2-5; tentatively, D is TRBD2 (5 bases). There are 13 residues in the CDR3. Looked up from germline, CDR1 is GTSNPN and CDR2 is SVGIG (reference sequence). V was cut by 2 bases and J by 1 base, with 8 bases left in between.

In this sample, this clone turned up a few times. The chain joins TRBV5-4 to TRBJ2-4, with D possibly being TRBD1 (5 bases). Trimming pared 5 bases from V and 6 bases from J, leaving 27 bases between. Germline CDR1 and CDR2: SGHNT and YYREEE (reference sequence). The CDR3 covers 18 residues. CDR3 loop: CASSTSTALTSYLNIQYF. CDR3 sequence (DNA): TGTGCCAGCAGTACCTCGACAGCACTAACATCATATCTAAACATTCAGTACTTC.

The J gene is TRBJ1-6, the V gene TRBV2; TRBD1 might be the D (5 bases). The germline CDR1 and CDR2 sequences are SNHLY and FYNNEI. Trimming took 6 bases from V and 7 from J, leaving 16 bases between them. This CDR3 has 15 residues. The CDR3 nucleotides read TGTGCCAGCAGAGACGCAGGAGGGACCAATTCACCCCTCCACTTT. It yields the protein CASRDAGGTNSPLHF.

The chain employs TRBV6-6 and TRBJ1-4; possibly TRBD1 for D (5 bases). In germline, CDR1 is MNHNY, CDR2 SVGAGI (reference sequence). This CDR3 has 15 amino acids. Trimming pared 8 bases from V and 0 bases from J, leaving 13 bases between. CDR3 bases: TGTGCCAGCCACGACGGGGGGGCAACTAATGAAAAACTGTTTTTT. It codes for CASHDGGATNEKLFF.

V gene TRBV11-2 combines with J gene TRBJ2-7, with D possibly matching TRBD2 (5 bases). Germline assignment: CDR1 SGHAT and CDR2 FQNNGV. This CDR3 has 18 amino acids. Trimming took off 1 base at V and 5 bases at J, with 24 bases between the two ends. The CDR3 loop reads CASSLGAGVWEWNHEQYF. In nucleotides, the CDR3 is TGTGCCAGCAGCTTAGGGGCCGGGGTTTGGGAGTGGAACCACGAGCAGTACTTC.

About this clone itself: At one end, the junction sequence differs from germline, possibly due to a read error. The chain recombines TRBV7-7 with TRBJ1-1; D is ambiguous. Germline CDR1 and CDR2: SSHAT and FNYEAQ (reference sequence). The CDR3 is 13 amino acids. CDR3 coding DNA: TGTGCTAGCAGCCTCGGTTGGAACACTGAAGCTTTCTTT. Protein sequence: CASSLGWNTEAFF.

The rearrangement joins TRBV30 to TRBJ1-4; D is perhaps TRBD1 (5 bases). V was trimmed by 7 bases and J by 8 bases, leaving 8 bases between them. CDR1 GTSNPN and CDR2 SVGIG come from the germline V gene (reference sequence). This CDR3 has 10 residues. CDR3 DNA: TGTGCCTACCGGGGGGAAAAACTGTTTTTT. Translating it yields CAYRGEKLFF.

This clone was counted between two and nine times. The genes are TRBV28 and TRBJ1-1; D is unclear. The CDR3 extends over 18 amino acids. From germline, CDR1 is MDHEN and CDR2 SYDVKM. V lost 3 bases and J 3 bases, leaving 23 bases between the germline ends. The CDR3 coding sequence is TGTGCCAGCAGTTTCCTTTTTCCCCAACAGAACGGGGACACTGAAGCTTTCTTT. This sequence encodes CASSFLFPQQNGDTEAFF.

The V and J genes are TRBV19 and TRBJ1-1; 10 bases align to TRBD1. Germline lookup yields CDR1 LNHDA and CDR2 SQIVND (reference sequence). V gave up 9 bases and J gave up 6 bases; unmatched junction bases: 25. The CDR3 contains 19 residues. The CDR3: CARQVGQGRGLGCSAEAFF. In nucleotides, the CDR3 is TGTGCCAGGCAAGTGGGACAGGGGCGTGGGTTGGGGTGTAGTGCTGAAGCTTTCTTT.

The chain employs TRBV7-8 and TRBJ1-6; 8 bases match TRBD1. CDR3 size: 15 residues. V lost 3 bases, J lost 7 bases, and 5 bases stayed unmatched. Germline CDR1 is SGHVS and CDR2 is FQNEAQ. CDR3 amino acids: CASSLGQVENSPLHF. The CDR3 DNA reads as TGTGCCAGCAGCTTGGGACAGGTCGAGAATTCACCCCTCCACTTT.

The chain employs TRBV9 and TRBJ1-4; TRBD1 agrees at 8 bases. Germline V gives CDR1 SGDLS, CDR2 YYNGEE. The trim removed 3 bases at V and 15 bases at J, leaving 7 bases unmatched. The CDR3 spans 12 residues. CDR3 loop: CASSARQGTLFF. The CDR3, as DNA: TGTGCCAGCAGCGCACGACAGGGGACGTTGTTTTTT.

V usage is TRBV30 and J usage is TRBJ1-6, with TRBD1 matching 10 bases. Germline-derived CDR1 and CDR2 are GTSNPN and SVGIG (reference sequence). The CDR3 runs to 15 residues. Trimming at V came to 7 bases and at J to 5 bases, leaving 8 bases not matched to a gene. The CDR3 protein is CAFQPGTGDNSPLHF. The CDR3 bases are TGTGCCTTCCAGCCCGGGACAGGGGATAATTCACCCCTCCACTTT. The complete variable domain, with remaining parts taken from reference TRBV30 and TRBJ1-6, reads SQTIHQWPATLVQPVGSPLSLECTVEGTSNPNLYWYRQAAGRGLQLLFYSVGIGQISSEVPQNLSASRPQDRQFILSSKKLLLSDSGFYLCAFQPGTGDNSPLHFGNGTRLTVT.

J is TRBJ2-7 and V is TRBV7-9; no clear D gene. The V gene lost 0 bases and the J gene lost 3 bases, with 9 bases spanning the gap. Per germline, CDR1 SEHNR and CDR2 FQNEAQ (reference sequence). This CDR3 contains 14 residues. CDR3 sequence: CASSLAGILYEQYF. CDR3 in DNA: TGTGCCAGCAGCTTAGCCGGTATACTCTACGAGCAGTACTTC.

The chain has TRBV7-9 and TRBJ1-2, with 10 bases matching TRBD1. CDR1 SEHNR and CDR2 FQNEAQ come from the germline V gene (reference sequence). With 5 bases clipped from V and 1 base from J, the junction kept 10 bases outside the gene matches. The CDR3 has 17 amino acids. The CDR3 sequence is CASSTNRQGADNYGYTF. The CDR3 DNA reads TGTGCCAGCAGCACTAATCGACAGGGGGCTGATAACTATGGCTACACCTTC.

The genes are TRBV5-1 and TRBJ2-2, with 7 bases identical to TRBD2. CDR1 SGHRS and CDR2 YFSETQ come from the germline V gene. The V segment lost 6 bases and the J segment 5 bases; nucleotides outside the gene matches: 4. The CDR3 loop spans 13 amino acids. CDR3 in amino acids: CASTRAGTGELFF. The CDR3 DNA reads TGCGCCAGCACCCGAGCGGGGACCGGGGAGCTGTTTTTT.

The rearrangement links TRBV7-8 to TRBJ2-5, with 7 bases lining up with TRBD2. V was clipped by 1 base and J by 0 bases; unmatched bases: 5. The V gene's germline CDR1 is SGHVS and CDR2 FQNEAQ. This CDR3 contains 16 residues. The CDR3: CASSLVPGGYQETQYF. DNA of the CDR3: TGTGCCAGCAGCTTAGTCCCGGGGGGATACCAAGAGACCCAGTACTTC.

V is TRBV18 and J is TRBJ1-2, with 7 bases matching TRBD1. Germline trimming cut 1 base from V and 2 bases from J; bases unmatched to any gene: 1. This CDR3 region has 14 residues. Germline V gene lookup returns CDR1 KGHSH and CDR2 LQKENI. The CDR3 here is CASSPQQGNYGYTF. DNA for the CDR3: TGTGCCAGCTCACCACAACAGGGGAACTATGGCTACACCTTC.

The CDR3 protein is CASRGQGRSYGYTF. The CDR3 nucleotides read TGTGCCAGCAGAGGACAGGGGCGAAGCTATGGCTACACCTTC. The rearrangement links TRBV28 to TRBJ1-2; TRBD1 agrees at 9 bases. The CDR3 is 14 residues long. V was pared by 6 bases and J by 4 bases, with 6 bases of the junction left unmatched. Germline-derived CDR1 and CDR2 are MDHEN and SYDVKM.

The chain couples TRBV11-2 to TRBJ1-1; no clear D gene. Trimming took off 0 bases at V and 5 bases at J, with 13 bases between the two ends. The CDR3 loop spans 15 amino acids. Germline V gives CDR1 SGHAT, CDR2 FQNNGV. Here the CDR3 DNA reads TGTGCCAGCAGCTTAGATCGAATAGGGAGAACTGAAGCTTTCTTT. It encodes CASSLDRIGRTEAFF.

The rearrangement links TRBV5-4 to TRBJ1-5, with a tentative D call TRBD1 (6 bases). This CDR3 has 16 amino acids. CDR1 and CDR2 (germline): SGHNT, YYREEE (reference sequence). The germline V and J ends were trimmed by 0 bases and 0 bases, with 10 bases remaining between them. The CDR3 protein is CASSLGGQNSNQPQHF. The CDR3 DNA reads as TGTGCCAGCAGCTTGGGCGGACAGAATAGCAATCAGCCCCAGCATTTT. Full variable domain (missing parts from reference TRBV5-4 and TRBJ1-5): ETGVTQSPTHLIKTRGQQVTLRCSSQSGHNTVSWYQQALGQGPQFIFQYYREEENGRGNFPPRFSGLQFPNYSSELNVNALELDDSALYLCASSLGGQNSNQPQHFGDGTRLSIL.

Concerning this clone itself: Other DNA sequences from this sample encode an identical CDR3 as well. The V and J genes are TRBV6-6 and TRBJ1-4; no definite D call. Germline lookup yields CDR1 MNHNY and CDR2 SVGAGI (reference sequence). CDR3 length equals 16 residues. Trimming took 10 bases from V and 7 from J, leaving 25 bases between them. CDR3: CATSNFPTPRVEKLFF. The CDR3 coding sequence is TGTGCCACCAGCAATTTCCCCACCCCCCGGGTTGAAAAACTGTTTTTT.

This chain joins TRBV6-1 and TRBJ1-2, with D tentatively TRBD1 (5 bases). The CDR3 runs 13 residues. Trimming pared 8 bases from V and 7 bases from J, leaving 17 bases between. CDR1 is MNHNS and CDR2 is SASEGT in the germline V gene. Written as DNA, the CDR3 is TGTGCCAGCCGTGGGGCACAGCTGAGTGGCTACACCTTC. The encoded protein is CASRGAQLSGYTF.